This is a list of T cell receptor beta chains from one sample in a study of T-cell memory formation after mild COVID-19. TCRdb redid the calling of the 5' RACE reads with MiXCR, one entry per CDR3 protein. The table includes hundreds of thousands of distinct CDR3 sequences, roughly 20% detected once. Sequencing used PBMCs or a T cell subset sorted from them (not recorded which). These receptors came from an adult woman who had mild COVID-19 (a few samples of this study predate the infection). Cell type and time point are not known. Each CDR3 is given with its conserved first and last residue. D genes are given only for firm matches. Some rows have no size entry. The others give once, few or many, or a class for an expanded clone.

TGCAGCGGTACAGGAGTTGGGTCCAAAAACATTCAGTACTTC | CSGTGVGSKNIQYF | . | TRBV29-1 | . | TRBJ2-4
TGTGCCAGCAGTTTAGAGGGAACAGGGTGGACTGAAGCTTTCTTT | CASSLEGTGWTEAFF | . | TRBV12-3/TRBV12-4 | . | TRBJ1-1
TGTGCCAGCAGTAGGGAGACAGGGGCCGCCCGTGGCTATGGCTACACCTTC | CASSRETGAARGYGYTF | many | TRBV6-4 | TRBD1 | TRBJ1-2
TGTGCCAGTAGTGCGAGACAGGGGGCCCTTAGCAATCAGCCCCAGCATTTT | CASSARQGALSNQPQHF | . | TRBV19 | TRBD1 | TRBJ1-5
TGCAGTGCTAGACTAGGGACCTTCCTCGAAGAGACCCAGTACTTC | CSARLGTFLEETQYF | many | TRBV20-1 | . | TRBJ2-5
TGCGCCAGCAGCCTCATCCCTACAGGGGCGGACACTGAAGCTTTCTTT | CASSLIPTGADTEAFF | . | TRBV4-1 | TRBD1 | TRBJ1-1
TGTGCCAGCAGCCTGGACAGGGTAGAAGGCTACACCTTC | CASSLDRVEGYTF | . | TRBV7-9 | TRBD1 | TRBJ1-2
TGCGCCAGCAGCTTATCAGGGGACCCTGGGGCCAACGTCCTGACTTTC | CASSLSGDPGANVLTF | many | TRBV5-1 | . | TRBJ2-6
TGTGCCAGCAGCCCCGGTTTACCCTGGACTAGCGGGAGTAGAGTGAAAAACATTCAGTACTTC | CASSPGLPWTSGSRVKNIQYF | few | TRBV7-2 | TRBD2 | TRBJ2-4
TGCGCCAGCAGCTTGGCCCCGGGGAGCAATCAGCCCCAGCATTTT | CASSLAPGSNQPQHF | few | TRBV5-1 | . | TRBJ1-5
TGTGCCAGCAGCGGGGCGGATCAGGGGGCAAACTATGGCTACACCTTC | CASSGADQGANYGYTF | few | TRBV7-6 | TRBD1 | TRBJ1-2
TGTGCCAGCAGCCCAATCGATGGGACAGACTATTACGAGCAGTACTTC | CASSPIDGTDYYEQYF | . | TRBV7-9 | TRBD1 | TRBJ2-7
TGCAGCGGCGGGACAGCCCAAGAGACCCAGTACTTC | CSGGTAQETQYF | . | TRBV29-1 | . | TRBJ2-5
TGTGCCAGCAGCTTAGTCACAGGGAACACTGAAGCTTTCTTT | CASSLVTGNTEAFF | many | TRBV7-9 | . | TRBJ1-1
TGTGCCAGCAGTTTAGGACTAGCGGGGGGCAAGTTCTTC | CASSLGLAGGKFF | few | TRBV27 | TRBD2 | TRBJ2-1
TGTGCCAGCAGCTTAAATGACGATGACACTGAAGCTTTCTTT | CASSLNDDDTEAFF | few | TRBV7-3 | . | TRBJ1-1
TGTGCCAGCAGCTTAAAAACACAGGGGGCGTACCAGTACTTC | CASSLKTQGAYQYF | few | TRBV11-2 | TRBD1 | TRBJ2-7
TGTGCCAGCAGCCCTAGCGGGAGGATACTAGCCAAAAACATTCAGTACTTC | CASSPSGRILAKNIQYF | many | TRBV12-3/TRBV12-4 | TRBD2 | TRBJ2-4
TGTGCCAGCAGCGGACAGCTCAACGAGCAGTACTTC | CASSGQLNEQYF | few | TRBV12-3/TRBV12-4 | . | TRBJ2-7
TGCAGTGCTAGCGGTCAGGGGGACTACAATGAGCAGTTCTTC | CSASGQGDYNEQFF | . | TRBV20-1 | TRBD1 | TRBJ2-1
TGCGCCAGCAGCCAAGGATCCATGGGGAGGGCTAATTCACCCCTCCACTTT | CASSQGSMGRANSPLHF | . | TRBV4-1 | . | TRBJ1-6
TGTGCCAGCAGTTACCAGCGGACCTCCTCGTACGAGCAGTACTTC | CASSYQRTSSYEQYF | few | TRBV6-6 | . | TRBJ2-7
TGTGCCATCGCAAGCGCAGATACGCAGTATTTT | CAIASADTQYF | . | TRBV10-3 | . | TRBJ2-3
TGCAGTGCTAGAGGGGCTAGCGGCACCTACGAGCAGTACTTC | CSARGASGTYEQYF | . | TRBV20-1 | TRBD2 | TRBJ2-7
TGCGCCAGCAGCTTGGGAGATACCGCCGGGGGCAACCAGCCCCAGCATTTT | CASSLGDTAGGNQPQHF | few | TRBV5-1 | . | TRBJ1-5
TGTGCCAGCACCCGTGGAGAGACCCAGTACTTC | CASTRGETQYF | . | TRBV27 | . | TRBJ2-5
TGTGCCACCAGTGATACCGGGACAGGCTATGGCTACACCTTC | CATSDTGTGYGYTF | . | TRBV24-1 | TRBD1 | TRBJ1-2
TGCAGCGTTATTCCAGCGGGATGGCAAGAGACCCAGTACTTC | CSVIPAGWQETQYF | . | TRBV29-1 | TRBD2 | TRBJ2-5
TGTGCCAGCAGCTTAGCGGCGAGGGGCACCGGGGAGCTGTTTTTT | CASSLAARGTGELFF | . | TRBV7-7 | . | TRBJ2-2
TGTGCCAGCAGCCAGGGGGCCGGGGAGCTGTTTTTT | CASSQGAGELFF | many | TRBV7-3 | TRBD1 | TRBJ2-2
TGTGCCAGCAGCTTAAAGCGGGAGGGCCTGAACATTCAGTACTTC | CASSLKREGLNIQYF | few | TRBV7-8 | TRBD2 | TRBJ2-4
TGTGCCACAACGATCGTCGGGTTCCGGGGACAGGCTAGCTCCTACGAGCAGTACTTC | CATTIVGFRGQASSYEQYF | . | TRBV6-2/TRBV6-3 | TRBD1 | TRBJ2-7
TGTGCCAGCAGTACTAGCGGGACATACAATGAGCAGTTCTTC | CASSTSGTYNEQFF | few | TRBV9 | TRBD2 | TRBJ2-1
TGTGCCAGCAGTCGTACCGGCCTCGACACCGGGGAGCTGTTTTTT | CASSRTGLDTGELFF | . | TRBV5-4 | . | TRBJ2-2
TGCAGTGCTAGAGTTGGGGAGGAGCAGTTCTTC | CSARVGEEQFF | . | TRBV20-1 | . | TRBJ2-1
TGTGCCAGCAGCTTAGGCTGGGACAGGAGTGTCCCCGCTGGAAACACCATATATTTT | CASSLGWDRSVPAGNTIYF | few | TRBV7-2 | TRBD1 | TRBJ1-3
TGCAGTGCTAGAGATTGGCTAGCGGGGGGGAAAAACATTCAGTACTTC | CSARDWLAGGKNIQYF | . | TRBV20-1 | TRBD2 | TRBJ2-4
TGTGCCAGCAGCTTAGGGGCTAGCGGGGGGGCGATCAACATCGATGAGCAGTTCTTC | CASSLGASGGAINIDEQFF | few | TRBV7-6 | TRBD2 | TRBJ2-1
TGCAGTGCTAGGGGGACAGGGCAGAACACTGAAGCTTTCTTT | CSARGTGQNTEAFF | once | TRBV20-1 | TRBD1 | TRBJ1-1
TGTGCCAGCAGCCAAGGGGGACTAGCGGCTTCGGGGGAGCAGTTCTTC | CASSQGGLAASGEQFF | few | TRBV4-2 | TRBD2 | TRBJ2-1
TGTGCCAGCAGCTCGGACAGGGGAGACCCTGGAAACACCATATATTTT | CASSSDRGDPGNTIYF | few | TRBV7-3 | TRBD1 | TRBJ1-3